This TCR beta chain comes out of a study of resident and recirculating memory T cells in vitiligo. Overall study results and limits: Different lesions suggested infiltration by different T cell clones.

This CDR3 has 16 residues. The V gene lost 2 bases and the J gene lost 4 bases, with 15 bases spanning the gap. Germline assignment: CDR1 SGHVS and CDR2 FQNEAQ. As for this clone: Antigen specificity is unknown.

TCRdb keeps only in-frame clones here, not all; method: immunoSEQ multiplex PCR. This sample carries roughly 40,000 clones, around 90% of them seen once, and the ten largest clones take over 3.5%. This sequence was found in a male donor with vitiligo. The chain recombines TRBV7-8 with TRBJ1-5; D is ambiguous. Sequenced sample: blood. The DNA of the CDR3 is TGTGCCAGCAGCTTAACCTCGGCAGGAACTAATCAGCCCCAGCATTTT. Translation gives CASSLTSAGTNQPQHF.